Sequencing of this T cell receptor beta chain was carried out in a study of T cell repertoires in cytomegalovirus infection. MiXCR, run by TCRdb on the reads, gives a single entry per CDR3 protein. The sample has approximately 500,000 distinct CDR3 sequences, around a third seen once. Details on this clonotype: Its antigen remains unknown.

The germline V gene encodes CDR1 SGHTA and CDR2 FQGTGA. This CDR3 contains 16 residues. V was clipped by 6 bases and J by 0 bases, with 12 bases between them. Overall study results and limits: The study found HLA-C-restricted CMV-specific TCR beta clonotypes dominating the ex vivo response. CMV carriers with the relevant HLA were identified by cumulative public TCR beta family frequency.

Sequences were derived from cultured PBMCs, sampled from culture after CMV antigen stimulation. The receptor was derived from a human donor in good health (CMV status not recorded). Some clones in this sample may be carry-over from other donors' samples. The chain recombines TRBV7-3 with TRBJ2-6; D remains ambiguous. In nucleotides, the CDR3 is TGTGCCAGCAGGTTTCCCCTTCGCTCTGGGGCCAACGTCCTGACTTTC. The encoded protein is CASRFPLRSGANVLTF.